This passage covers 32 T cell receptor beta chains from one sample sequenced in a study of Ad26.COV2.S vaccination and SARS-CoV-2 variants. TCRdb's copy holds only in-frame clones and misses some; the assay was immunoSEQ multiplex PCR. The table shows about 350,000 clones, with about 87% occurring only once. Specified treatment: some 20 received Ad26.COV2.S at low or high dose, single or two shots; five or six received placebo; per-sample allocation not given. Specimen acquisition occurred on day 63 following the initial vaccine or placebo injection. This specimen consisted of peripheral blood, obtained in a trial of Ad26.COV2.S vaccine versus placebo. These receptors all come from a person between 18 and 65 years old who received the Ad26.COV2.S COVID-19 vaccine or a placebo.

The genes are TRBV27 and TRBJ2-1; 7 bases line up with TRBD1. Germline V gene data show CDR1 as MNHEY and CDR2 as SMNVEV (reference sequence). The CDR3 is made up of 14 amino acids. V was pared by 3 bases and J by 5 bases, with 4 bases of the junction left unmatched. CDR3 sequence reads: CASSFGTVNNEQFF. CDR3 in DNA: TGTGCCAGCAGTTTCGGGACAGTTAACAATGAGCAGTTCTTC.

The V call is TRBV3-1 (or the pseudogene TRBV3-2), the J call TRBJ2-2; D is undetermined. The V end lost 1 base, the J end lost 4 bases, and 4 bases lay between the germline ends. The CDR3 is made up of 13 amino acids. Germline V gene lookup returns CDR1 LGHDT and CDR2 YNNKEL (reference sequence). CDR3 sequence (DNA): TGTGCCAGCAGCCAAGCAATCACCGGGGAGCTGTTTTTT. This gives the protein CASSQAITGELFF.

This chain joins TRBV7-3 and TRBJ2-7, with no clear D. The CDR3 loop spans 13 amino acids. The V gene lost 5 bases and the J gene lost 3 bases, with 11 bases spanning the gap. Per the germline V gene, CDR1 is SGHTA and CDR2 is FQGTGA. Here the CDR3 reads CASSPLSNYEQYF. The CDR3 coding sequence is TGTGCCAGCAGCCCCTTATCGAACTACGAGCAGTACTTC.

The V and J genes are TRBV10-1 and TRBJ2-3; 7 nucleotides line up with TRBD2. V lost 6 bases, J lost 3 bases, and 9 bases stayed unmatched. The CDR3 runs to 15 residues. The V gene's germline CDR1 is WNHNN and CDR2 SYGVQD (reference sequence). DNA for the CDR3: TGCGCCAGCAGGCAAGGAGGCGGGGGAACAGATACGCAGTATTTT. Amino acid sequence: CASRQGGGGTDTQYF.

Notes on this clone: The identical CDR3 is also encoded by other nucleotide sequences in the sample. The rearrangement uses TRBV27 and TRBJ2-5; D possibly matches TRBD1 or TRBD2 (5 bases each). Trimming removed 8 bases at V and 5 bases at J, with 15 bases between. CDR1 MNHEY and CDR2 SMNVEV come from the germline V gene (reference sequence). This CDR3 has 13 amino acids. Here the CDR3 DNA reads TGTGCCAGCTCACCGGGACCCCGGGAGACCCAGTACTTC. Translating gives CASSPGPRETQYF.

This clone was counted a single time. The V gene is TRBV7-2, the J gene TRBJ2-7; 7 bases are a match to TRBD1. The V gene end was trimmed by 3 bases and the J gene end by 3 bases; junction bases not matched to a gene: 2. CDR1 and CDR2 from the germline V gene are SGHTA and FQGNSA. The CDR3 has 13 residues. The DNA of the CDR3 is TGTGCCAGCAGCTTTAACAGGGGCTACGAGCAGTACTTC. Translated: CASSFNRGYEQYF.

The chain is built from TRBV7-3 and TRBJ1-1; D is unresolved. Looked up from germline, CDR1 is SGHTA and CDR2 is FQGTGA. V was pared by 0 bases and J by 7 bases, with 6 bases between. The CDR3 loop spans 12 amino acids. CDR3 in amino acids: CASSLTSGEAFF. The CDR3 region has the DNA TGTGCCAGCAGCTTAACGTCGGGTGAAGCTTTCTTT.

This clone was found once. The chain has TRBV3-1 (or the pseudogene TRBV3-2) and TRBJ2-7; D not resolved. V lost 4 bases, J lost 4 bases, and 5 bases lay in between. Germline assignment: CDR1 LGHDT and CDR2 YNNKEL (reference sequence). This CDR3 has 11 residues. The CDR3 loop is CASSPQYEQYF. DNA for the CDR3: TGTGCCAGCAGCCCCCAGTACGAGCAGTACTTC.

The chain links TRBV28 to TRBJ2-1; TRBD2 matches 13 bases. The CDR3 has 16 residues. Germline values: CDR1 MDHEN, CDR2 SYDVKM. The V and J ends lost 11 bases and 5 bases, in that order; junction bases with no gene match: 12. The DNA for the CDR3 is TGTGCCGGCTCGTCCCGGACTAGCGGGAGTCACAATGAGCAGTTCTTC. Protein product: CAGSSRTSGSHNEQFF.

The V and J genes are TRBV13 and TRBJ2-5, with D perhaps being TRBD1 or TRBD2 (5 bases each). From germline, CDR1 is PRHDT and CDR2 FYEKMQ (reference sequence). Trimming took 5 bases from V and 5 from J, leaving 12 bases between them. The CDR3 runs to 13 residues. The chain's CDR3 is CASSKRGFETQYF. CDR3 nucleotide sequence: TGTGCCAGCAGCAAGAGGGGTTTCGAGACCCAGTACTTC.

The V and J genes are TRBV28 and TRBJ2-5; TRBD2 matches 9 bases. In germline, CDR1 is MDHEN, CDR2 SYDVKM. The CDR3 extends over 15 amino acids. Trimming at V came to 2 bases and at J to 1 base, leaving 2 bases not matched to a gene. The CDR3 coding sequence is TGTGCCAGCAGTTTAGCAGCGGGAGGCCAAGAGACCCAGTACTTC. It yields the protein CASSLAAGGQETQYF.

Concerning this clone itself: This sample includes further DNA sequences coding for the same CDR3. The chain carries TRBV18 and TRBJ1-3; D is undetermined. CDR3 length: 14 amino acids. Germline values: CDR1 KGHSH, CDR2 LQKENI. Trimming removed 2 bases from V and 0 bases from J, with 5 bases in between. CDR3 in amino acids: CASSPGSSGNTIYF. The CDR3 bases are TGTGCCAGCTCACCAGGTTCCTCTGGAAACACCATATATTTT.

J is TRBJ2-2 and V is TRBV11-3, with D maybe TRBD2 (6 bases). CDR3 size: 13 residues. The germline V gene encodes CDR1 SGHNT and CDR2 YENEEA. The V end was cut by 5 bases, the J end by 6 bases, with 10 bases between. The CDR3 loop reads CASSPLAAGELFF. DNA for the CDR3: TGTGCCAGCAGCCCACTAGCCGCCGGGGAGCTGTTTTTT.

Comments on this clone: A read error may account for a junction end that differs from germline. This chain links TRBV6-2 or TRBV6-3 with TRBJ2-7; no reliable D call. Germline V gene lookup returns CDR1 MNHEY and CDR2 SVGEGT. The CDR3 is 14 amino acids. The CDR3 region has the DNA TGTGCCAGCAGTTACTCGAAAGGCTCCCACGAGCAGTACTTC. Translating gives CASSYSKGSHEQYF.

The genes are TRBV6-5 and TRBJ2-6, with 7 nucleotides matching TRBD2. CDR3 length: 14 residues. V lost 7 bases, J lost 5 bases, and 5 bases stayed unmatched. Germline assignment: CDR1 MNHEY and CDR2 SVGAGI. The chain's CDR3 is CASKRDYRANVLTF. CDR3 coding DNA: TGTGCCAGCAAGAGGGACTACAGGGCCAACGTCCTGACTTTC.

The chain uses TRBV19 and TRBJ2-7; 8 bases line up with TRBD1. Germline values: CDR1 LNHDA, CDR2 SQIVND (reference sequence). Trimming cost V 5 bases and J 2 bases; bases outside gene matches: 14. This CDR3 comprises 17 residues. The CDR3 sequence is CASSAQIPGQVAYEQYF. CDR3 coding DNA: TGTGCCAGTAGTGCCCAAATACCGGGACAGGTCGCCTACGAGCAGTACTTC.

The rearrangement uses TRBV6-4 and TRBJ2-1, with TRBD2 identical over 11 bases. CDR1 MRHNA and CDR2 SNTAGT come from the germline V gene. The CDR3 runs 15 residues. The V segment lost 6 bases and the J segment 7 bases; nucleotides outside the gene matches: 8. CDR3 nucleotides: TGTGCCAGCAGGGTACTAGCGGGAGCTTCGAATGAGCAGTTCTTC. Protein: CASRVLAGASNEQFF.

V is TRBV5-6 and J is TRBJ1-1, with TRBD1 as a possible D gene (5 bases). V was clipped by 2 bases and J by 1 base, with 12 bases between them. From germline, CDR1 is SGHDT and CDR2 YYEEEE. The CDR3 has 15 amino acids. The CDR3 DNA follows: TGTGCCAGCAGCTTATGGGGCGACCCGAACACTGAAGCTTTCTTT. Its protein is CASSLWGDPNTEAFF.

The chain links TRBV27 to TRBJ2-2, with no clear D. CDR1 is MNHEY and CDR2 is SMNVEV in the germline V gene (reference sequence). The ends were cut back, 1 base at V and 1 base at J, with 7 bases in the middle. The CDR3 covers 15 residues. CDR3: CASSLFWGNTGELFF. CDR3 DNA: TGTGCCAGCAGTTTATTTTGGGGGAACACCGGGGAGCTGTTTTTT.

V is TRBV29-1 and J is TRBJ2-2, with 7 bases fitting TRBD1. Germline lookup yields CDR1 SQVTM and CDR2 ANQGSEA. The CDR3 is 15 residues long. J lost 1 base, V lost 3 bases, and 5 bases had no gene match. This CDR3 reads CSVEYRQGNTGELFF. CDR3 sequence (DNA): TGCAGCGTTGAGTATAGACAGGGGAACACCGGGGAGCTGTTTTTT.

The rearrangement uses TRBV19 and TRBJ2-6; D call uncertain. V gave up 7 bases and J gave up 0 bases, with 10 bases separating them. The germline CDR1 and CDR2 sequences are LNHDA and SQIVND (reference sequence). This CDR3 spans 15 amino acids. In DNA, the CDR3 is TGTGCCAGTAACAAGGACCACTCTGGGGCCAACGTCCTGACTTTC. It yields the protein CASNKDHSGANVLTF.

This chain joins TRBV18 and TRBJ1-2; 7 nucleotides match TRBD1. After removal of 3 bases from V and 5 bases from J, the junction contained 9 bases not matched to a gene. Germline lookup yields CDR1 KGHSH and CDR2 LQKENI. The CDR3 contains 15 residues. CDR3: CASSPGRGPRYGYTF. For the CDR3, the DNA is TGTGCCAGCTCACCGGGGAGGGGGCCACGGTATGGCTACACCTTC.

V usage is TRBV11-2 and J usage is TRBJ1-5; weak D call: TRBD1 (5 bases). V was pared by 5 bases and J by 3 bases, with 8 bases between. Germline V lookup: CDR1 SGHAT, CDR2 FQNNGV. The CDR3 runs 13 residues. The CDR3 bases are TGTGCCAGCAGCACAGGACCCAATCAGCCCCAGCATTTT. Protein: CASSTGPNQPQHF.

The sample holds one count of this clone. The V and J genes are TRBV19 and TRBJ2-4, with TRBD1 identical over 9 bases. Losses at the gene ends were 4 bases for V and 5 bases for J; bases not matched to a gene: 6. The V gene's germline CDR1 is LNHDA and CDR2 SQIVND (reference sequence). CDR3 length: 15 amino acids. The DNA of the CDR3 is TGTGCCAGTAGTACCGGGACAGGGCCCCAAAACATTCAGTACTTC. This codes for CASSTGTGPQNIQYF.

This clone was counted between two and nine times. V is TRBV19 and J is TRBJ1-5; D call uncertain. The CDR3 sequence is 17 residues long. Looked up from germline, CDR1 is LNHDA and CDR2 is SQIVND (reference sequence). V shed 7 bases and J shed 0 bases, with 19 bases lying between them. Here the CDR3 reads CASNQRATVPSNQPQHF. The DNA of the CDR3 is TGTGCCAGTAATCAGAGGGCAACAGTGCCTAGCAATCAGCCCCAGCATTTT.

CDR3 nucleotide sequence: TGTGCCAGCAGCCTACGGCCGGGGGGACCCTACGAGCAGTACTTC. This gives the protein CASSLRPGGPYEQYF. This chain joins TRBV7-3 and TRBJ2-7; TRBD2 matches at 7 bases. V gave up 5 bases and J gave up 2 bases; unmatched junction bases: 9. CDR1 and CDR2 from the germline V gene are SGHTA and FQGTGA. The CDR3 is 15 residues long.

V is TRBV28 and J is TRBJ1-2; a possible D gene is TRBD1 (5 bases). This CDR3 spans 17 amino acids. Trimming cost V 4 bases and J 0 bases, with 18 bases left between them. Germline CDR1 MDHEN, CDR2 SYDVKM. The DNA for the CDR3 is TGTGCCAGCAGTTCCCCGGGACTCCCAGGGACTAACTATGGCTACACCTTC. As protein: CASSSPGLPGTNYGYTF.

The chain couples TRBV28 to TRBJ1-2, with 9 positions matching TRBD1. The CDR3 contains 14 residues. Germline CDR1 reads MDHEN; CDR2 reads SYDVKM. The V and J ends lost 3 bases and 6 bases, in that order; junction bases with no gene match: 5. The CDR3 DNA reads TGTGCCAGCAGTTTTTTAGGGACAGGGAATGGCTACACCTTC. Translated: CASSFLGTGNGYTF.

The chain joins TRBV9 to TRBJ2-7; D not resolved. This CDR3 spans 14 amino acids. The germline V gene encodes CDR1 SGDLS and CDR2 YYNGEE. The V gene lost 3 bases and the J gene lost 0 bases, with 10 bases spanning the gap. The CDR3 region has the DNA TGTGCCAGCAGCGAACGGTCGGGCTCCTACGAGCAGTACTTC. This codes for CASSERSGSYEQYF.

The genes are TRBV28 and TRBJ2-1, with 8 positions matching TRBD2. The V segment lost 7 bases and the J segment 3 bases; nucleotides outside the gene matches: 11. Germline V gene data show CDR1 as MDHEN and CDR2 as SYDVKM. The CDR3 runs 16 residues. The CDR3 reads CASTTSGGNHYNEQFF. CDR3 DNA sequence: TGTGCCAGCACGACTTCGGGGGGGAACCACTACAATGAGCAGTTCTTC.

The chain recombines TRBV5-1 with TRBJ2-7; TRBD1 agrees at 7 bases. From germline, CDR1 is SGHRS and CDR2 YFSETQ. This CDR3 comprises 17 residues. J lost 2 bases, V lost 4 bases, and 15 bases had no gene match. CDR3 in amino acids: CASSLYLGQADTYEQYF. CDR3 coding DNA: TGCGCCAGCAGCCTCTACCTCGGACAGGCCGATACCTACGAGCAGTACTTC.

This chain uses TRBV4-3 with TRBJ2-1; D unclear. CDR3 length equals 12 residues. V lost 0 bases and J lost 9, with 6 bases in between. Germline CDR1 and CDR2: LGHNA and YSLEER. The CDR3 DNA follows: TGCGCCAGCAGCCAAGACAGTCGTGAGCAGTTCTTC. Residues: CASSQDSREQFF.